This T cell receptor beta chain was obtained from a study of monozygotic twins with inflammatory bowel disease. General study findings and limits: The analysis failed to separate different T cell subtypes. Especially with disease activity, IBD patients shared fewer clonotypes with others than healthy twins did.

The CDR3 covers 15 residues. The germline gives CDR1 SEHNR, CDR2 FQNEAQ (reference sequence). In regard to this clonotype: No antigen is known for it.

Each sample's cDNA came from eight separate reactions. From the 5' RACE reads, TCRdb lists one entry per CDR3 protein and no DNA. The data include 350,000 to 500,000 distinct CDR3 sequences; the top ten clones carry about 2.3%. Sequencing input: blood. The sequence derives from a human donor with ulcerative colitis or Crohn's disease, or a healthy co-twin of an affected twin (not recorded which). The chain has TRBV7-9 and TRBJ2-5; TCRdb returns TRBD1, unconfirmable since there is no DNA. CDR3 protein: CASSLFFAGTETQYF.